This TCR beta chain was documented in a study of monozygotic twins with inflammatory bowel disease. Looked up from germline, CDR1 is SGDLS and CDR2 is YYNGEE. CDR3 length equals 14 residues. Comments on this clonotype: Its antigen is currently unknown.

General study points: Support for any single strong IBD-associated signal or clonotype was not found. Especially where disease activity was present, IBD patients had fewer clonotypes in common with others than healthy twins did.

One entry per CDR3 protein, without DNA, is what TCRdb gives after re-calling the 5' RACE reads. The listing records 150,000 to 200,000 distinct CDR3 sequences. The clonotype originates from a human donor with ulcerative colitis or Crohn's disease, or a healthy co-twin of an affected twin (not recorded which). The rearrangement links TRBV9 to TRBJ2-7; with no DNA, the TCRdb D assignment of TRBD1 cannot be verified. Sequencing input: blood. The CDR3 sequence: CASSAGQGGYEQYF.